These 14 T cell receptor beta chains originate from one sample sequenced in a study of blood T cell repertoires in COVID-19. Produced via immunoSEQ multiplex PCR; TCRdb's table is partial and in-frame only. The sample yields over 150,000 clones, more than 70% seen once. Sequencing input: PBMCs or T cells enriched from blood (not recorded which). The receptors were sampled from a man aged 40-49 years who had recovered from COVID-19.

With respect to this clone: Other DNA sequences from this sample encode an identical CDR3 as well. The chain has TRBV7-8 and TRBJ1-1; weak D call: TRBD1 (5 bases). The CDR3 is 15 residues long. Trimming left V 3 bases short and J 0 bases short, with 11 bases between. The V gene's germline CDR1 is SGHVS and CDR2 FQNEAQ. The CDR3 reads CASSFQGSMNTEAFF. DNA for the CDR3: TGTGCCAGCAGCTTTCAGGGTAGCATGAACACTGAAGCTTTCTTT.

The chain is built from TRBV7-9 and TRBJ1-2; 10 bases agree with TRBD1. Germline V gene sequence: CDR1 SEHNR, CDR2 FQNEAQ (reference sequence). The CDR3 spans 16 residues. Unmatched junction bases numbered 10, after V lost 5 bases and J lost 4 bases. CDR3 region: CASSAGTGALIYGYTF. The CDR3 bases are TGTGCCAGCAGCGCAGGGACAGGGGCCCTGATCTATGGCTACACCTTC.

The J gene is TRBJ2-2, the V gene TRBV5-4; D might be TRBD2 (7 bases). The germline gives CDR1 SGHNT, CDR2 YYREEE (reference sequence). The CDR3 covers 18 residues. V lost 0 bases and J 7 bases, leaving 22 bases between the germline ends. The CDR3 nucleotides read TGTGCCAGCAGCTTGGCCCAAGGGGCTGGGGGGGCCGGCGGGGAGCTGTTTTTT. This gives the protein CASSLAQGAGGAGGELFF.

This clone was found a few times. CDR3 region: CATSAPRQYLSYNSPLHF. The CDR3 coding sequence is TGTGCCACCAGTGCCCCCCGACAGTACCTCTCCTATAATTCACCCCTCCACTTT. The V and J genes are TRBV24-1 and TRBJ1-6; the D gene is possibly TRBD1 (5 bases). Germline V gene sequence: CDR1 KGHDR, CDR2 SFDVKD. The CDR3 is 18 amino acids. V lost 5 bases and J 0 bases, leaving 16 bases between the germline ends.

The J gene is TRBJ1-6, the V gene TRBV10-3; 8 positions agree with TRBD1. V trimming: 3 bases; J trimming: 7 bases; junction bases outside the gene matches: 8. The CDR3 spans 16 residues. Germline V lookup: CDR1 ENHRY, CDR2 SYGVKD. DNA for the CDR3: TGTGCCATCAGTGATCCTGGACAGGGCCAGAATTCACCCCTCCACTTT. This gives the protein CAISDPGQGQNSPLHF.

The J gene is TRBJ2-2, the V gene TRBV9; D perhaps matches TRBD2 (5 bases). V lost 7 bases and J 8 bases, leaving 12 bases between the germline ends. CDR3 size: 12 residues. Germline V lookup: CDR1 SGDLS, CDR2 YYNGEE. CDR3 residues: CASADGIGELFF. The CDR3 DNA reads TGTGCCAGCGCGGACGGGATTGGGGAGCTGTTTTTT.

This clone was counted a single time. This chain links TRBV28 with TRBJ1-4; D call uncertain. The CDR3 runs to 12 residues. Trimming took 5 bases from V and 13 from J, leaving 14 bases between them. Germline V lookup: CDR1 MDHEN, CDR2 SYDVKM. CDR3: CASSPRREGLFF. The CDR3 nucleotides read TGTGCCAGCAGTCCCAGACGGGAGGGACTGTTTTTT.

This clone appeared a single time. This rearrangement joins TRBV3-1 (or the pseudogene TRBV3-2) to TRBJ1-1; no reliable D call. CDR3 length: 14 residues. V dropped 4 bases and J dropped 0 bases, with 9 bases sitting between them. Germline assignment: CDR1 LGHDT and CDR2 YNNKEL (reference sequence). As DNA, the CDR3 is TGTGCCAGCAGCCCACGACATTTGAACACTGAAGCTTTCTTT. It is translated as CASSPRHLNTEAFF.

CDR3 sequence reads: CASSLIPGGGYTF. DNA for the CDR3: TGTGCCAGCAGTCTAATCCCAGGGGGAGGCTACACCTTC. V and J are TRBV28 and TRBJ1-2; 7 bases map to TRBD1. This CDR3 has 13 amino acids. The ends lost 5 bases at V and 8 bases at J; junction bases unmatched: 8. Germline V CDR1 and CDR2: MDHEN, SYDVKM.

The chain carries TRBV12-3 or TRBV12-4 and TRBJ1-2; D not certain. V dropped 3 bases and J dropped 2 bases, with 7 bases sitting between them. This CDR3 is 13 amino acids long. CDR3 in DNA: TGTGCCAGCAGTTTCGAAGAGAACTATGGCTACACCTTC. Protein: CASSFEENYGYTF.

V gene TRBV11-2 combines with J gene TRBJ2-1; D possibly corresponds to TRBD2 (6 bases). CDR1 and CDR2 (germline): SGHAT, FQNNGV. V was shortened by 4 bases and J by 9 bases, with 22 bases between the two germline ends. The CDR3 loop spans 16 amino acids. As DNA, the CDR3 is TGTGCCAGCAGCTCCACGGGGAGGAGTCTAAGGAGTGAGCAGTTCTTC. Amino acid sequence: CASSSTGRSLRSEQFF.

The gene calls are TRBV7-6 and TRBJ2-3; D unresolved. The V end lost 4 bases, the J end lost 0 bases, and 11 bases lay between the germline ends. Germline CDR1 SGHVS, CDR2 FNYEAQ. The CDR3 contains 15 residues. The CDR3 spells CASSSWPTSTDTQYF. The CDR3, as DNA: TGTGCCAGCAGCTCCTGGCCAACGAGCACAGATACGCAGTATTTT.

The rearrangement links TRBV6-5 to TRBJ1-2, with D perhaps TRBD1 (6 bases). The CDR3 sequence is 14 residues long. CDR1 is MNHEY, CDR2 SVGAGI, per germline. V was clipped by 3 bases and J by 5 bases, with 13 bases between them. The CDR3 region has the DNA TGTGCCAGCAGTTATCGGGACACCTTGTATGGCTACACCTTC. It codes for CASSYRDTLYGYTF.

This clone was detected once. V usage is TRBV7-9 and J usage is TRBJ1-4; TRBD1 aligns across 7 bases. CDR1 SEHNR and CDR2 FQNEAQ come from the germline V gene (reference sequence). This CDR3 region has 15 residues. Losses at the gene ends were 4 bases for V and 6 bases for J; bases not matched to a gene: 8. CDR3 nucleotides: TGTGCCAGCAGCTCGGATAGGGACAGTGATGAAAAACTGTTTTTT. Protein sequence: CASSSDRDSDEKLFF.